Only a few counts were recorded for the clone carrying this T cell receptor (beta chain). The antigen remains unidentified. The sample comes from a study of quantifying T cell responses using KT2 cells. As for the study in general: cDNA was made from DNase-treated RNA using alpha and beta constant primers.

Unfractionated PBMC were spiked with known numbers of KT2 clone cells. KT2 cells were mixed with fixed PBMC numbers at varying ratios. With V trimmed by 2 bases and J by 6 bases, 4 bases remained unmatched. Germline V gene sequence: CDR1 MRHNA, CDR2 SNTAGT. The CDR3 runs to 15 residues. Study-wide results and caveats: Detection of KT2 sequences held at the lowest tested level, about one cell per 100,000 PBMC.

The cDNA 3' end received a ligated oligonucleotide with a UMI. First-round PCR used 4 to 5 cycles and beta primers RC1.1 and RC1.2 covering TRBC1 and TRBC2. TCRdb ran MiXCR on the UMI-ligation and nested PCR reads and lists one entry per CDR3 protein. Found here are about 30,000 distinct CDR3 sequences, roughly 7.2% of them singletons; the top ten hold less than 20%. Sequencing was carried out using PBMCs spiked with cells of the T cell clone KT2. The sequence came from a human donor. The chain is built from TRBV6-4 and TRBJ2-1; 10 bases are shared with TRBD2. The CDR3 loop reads CASSDRSSGGNEQFF. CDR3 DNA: TGTGCCAGCAGTGACAGGTCTAGCGGGGGCAATGAGCAGTTCTTC.